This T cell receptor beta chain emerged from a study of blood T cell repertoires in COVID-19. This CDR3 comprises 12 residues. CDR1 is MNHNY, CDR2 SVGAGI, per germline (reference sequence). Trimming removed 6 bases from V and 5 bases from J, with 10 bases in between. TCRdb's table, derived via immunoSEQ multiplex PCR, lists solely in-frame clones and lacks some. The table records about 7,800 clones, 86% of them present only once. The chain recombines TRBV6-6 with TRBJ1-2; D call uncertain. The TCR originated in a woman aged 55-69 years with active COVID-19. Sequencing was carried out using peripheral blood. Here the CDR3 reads CASRDTAYGYTF. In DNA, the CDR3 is TGTGCCAGCAGAGACACGGCGTATGGCTACACCTTC.